This entry lists 11 T cell receptor beta chains sequenced from one sample in a study of shared clonotypes between healthy human individuals. Repertoires were generated with immunoSEQ multiplex PCR, while TCRdb's copy carries only in-frame clones and drops some. The sample carries some 1.1 million clones, 77% recorded once. Sequencing was carried out using memory CD4+ T cells from PBMCs. The subset here: CD45RA-negative fraction. These receptors were obtained from a man younger than 30 in good health. Some clones in this sample may be carry-over from other donors' samples.

The chain links TRBV27 to TRBJ2-1, with D unclear. CDR1 and CDR2 from the germline V gene are MNHEY and SMNVEV (reference sequence). The CDR3 extends over 15 amino acids. V dropped 5 bases and J dropped 10 bases, with 21 bases sitting between them. The CDR3 DNA follows: TGTGCCAGCAGTCTCCAGTTAGGACCCCGTTGGGAGCAGTTCTTC. This translates into CASSLQLGPRWEQFF.

The rearrangement uses TRBV5-6 and TRBJ1-5; D possibly corresponds to TRBD1 (5 bases). Germline V gives CDR1 SGHDT, CDR2 YYEEEE. The CDR3 is 15 amino acids. Trimming shortened V by 3 bases and J by 0 bases, and 10 bases separated the two germline ends. The CDR3 sequence is CASSSDTYSNQPQHF. CDR3 DNA: TGTGCCAGCAGCTCGGACACCTATAGCAATCAGCCCCAGCATTTT.

The V and J genes are TRBV5-1 and TRBJ1-1; D is possibly TRBD1 (5 bases). The V and J ends lost 0 bases and 3 bases respectively, with 12 bases between them. CDR1 and CDR2 (germline): SGHRS, YFSETQ. This CDR3 spans 15 amino acids. The CDR3 sequence: CASSLEGRGDTEAFF. The CDR3 nucleotides are TGCGCCAGCAGCTTGGAAGGCCGGGGGGACACTGAAGCTTTCTTT.

The J gene is TRBJ1-2, the V gene TRBV4-1; tentative D call: TRBD1 (6 bases). Germline V gene lookup returns CDR1 MGHRA and CDR2 YSYEKL. This CDR3 region has 13 residues. Between the trimmed V and J ends, which lost 3 bases and 1 base, there was a span of 6 bases. The CDR3 here is CASSQDSNYGYTF. The CDR3 DNA reads TGCGCCAGCAGCCAGGACAGTAACTATGGCTACACCTTC.

The gene calls are TRBV9 and TRBJ1-2, with unresolved D. The CDR3 has 17 residues. V lost 4 bases and J lost 2, with 21 bases in between. Germline lookup yields CDR1 SGDLS and CDR2 YYNGEE. The CDR3 DNA follows: TGTGCCAGCAGCCCATCCCTCCGGGGAAACCCCAACTATGGCTACACCTTC. This codes for CASSPSLRGNPNYGYTF.

The chain uses TRBV30 and TRBJ2-5; D is possibly TRBD1 (6 bases). The germline gives CDR1 GTSNPN, CDR2 SVGIG (reference sequence). CDR3 length equals 13 residues. Trimming pared 5 bases from V and 7 bases from J, leaving 17 bases between. CDR3 residues: CAWDNRRGGTQYF. CDR3 sequence (DNA): TGTGCCTGGGACAATAGACGAGGGGGGACCCAGTACTTC.

This chain uses TRBV30 with TRBJ1-6, with 8 bases matching TRBD1. V lost 4 bases to trimming and J lost 6 bases; unmatched junction nucleotides: 2. CDR3 size: 13 residues. CDR1 is GTSNPN, CDR2 SVGIG, per germline (reference sequence). The CDR3 bases are TGTGCCTGGACGGGACAGGCTAATTCACCCCTCCACTTT. It specifies CAWTGQANSPLHF.

The chain links TRBV14 to TRBJ2-7; D gene uncertain. CDR3 length equals 13 residues. V gave up 4 bases and J gave up 2 bases, with 9 bases separating them. Looked up from germline, CDR1 is SGHDN and CDR2 is FVKESK. The CDR3 here is CASSRNSAYEQYF. CDR3 nucleotides: TGTGCCAGCAGCCGCAACTCGGCCTACGAGCAGTACTTC.

The gene calls are TRBV2 and TRBJ1-6; 8 bases align to TRBD1. The CDR3 sequence is 14 residues long. The germline CDR1 and CDR2 sequences are SNHLY and FYNNEI. V trimming: 5 bases; J trimming: 8 bases; junction bases outside the gene matches: 5. The CDR3 sequence: CASSPGTGDSPLHF. The CDR3 DNA sequence: TGTGCCAGCAGTCCCGGGACAGGAGATTCACCCCTCCACTTT.

The chain carries TRBV7-9 and TRBJ1-1; D remains unclear. Germline CDR1 is SEHNR and CDR2 is FQNEAQ (reference sequence). There are 16 residues in the CDR3. V was shortened by 5 bases and J by 4 bases, with 20 bases between the two germline ends. This chain's CDR3 is CASSPSLGTSGTEAFF. The CDR3 bases are TGTGCCAGCAGCCCCTCGTTGGGCACCTCGGGCACTGAAGCTTTCTTT.

The table lists this clone with a few counts. V usage is TRBV28 and J usage is TRBJ2-7; 12 bases align to TRBD1. V was pared by 6 bases and J by 9 bases, with 12 bases of the junction left unmatched. The CDR3 runs to 15 residues. The germline CDR1 and CDR2 sequences are MDHEN and SYDVKM. The chain's CDR3 is CASSSPGTGGAVQYF. DNA for the CDR3: TGTGCCAGCAGCTCGCCAGGGACAGGGGGCGCGGTGCAGTACTTC.